These 6 T cell receptor beta chains were all obtained from the same sample, sequenced in a study of tumor and adjacent non-tumor tissue in lung cancer. A modified ARM-PCR protocol with three rounds of nested PCR amplified TCRbeta. MiXCR was run by TCRdb on the multiplex PCR reads, yielding one entry per CDR3 protein. The sample includes some 80,000 distinct CDR3 sequences, approximately 80% of them seen just once. No cell sorting was done before RNA was extracted from the tissue. This non-tumor lung sample came from over 3 cm beyond the tumor edge. The sequenced material came from distant non-tumor lung tissue. These receptors came from a man aged 60-69 years with non-small cell lung cancer.

Ten or more counts support this clonotype. CDR3 nucleotides: TGTGCCAGCAGTTACTCTCCCTCGACCGTCGAGCAGTACTTC. Translated, it gives CASSYSPSTVEQYF. This chain joins TRBV6-5 and TRBJ2-7, with D unclear. Deletions cut 0 bases from V and 6 bases from J, with 12 bases between. Germline V gives CDR1 MNHEY, CDR2 SVGAGI. The CDR3 is 14 residues long.

In regard to this clonotype: An end of the junction does not agree with germline; a read error may underlie this. This rearrangement joins TRBV4-3 to TRBJ2-6, with D unclear. The V gene's germline CDR1 is LGHNA and CDR2 YSLEER. CDR3 length equals 16 residues. The CDR3 here is CVSSQDAVSGANVLTF. The CDR3 DNA is TGCGTCAGCAGCCAAGATGCGGTGTCCGGGGCCAACGTCCTGACTTTC.

This clonotype was observed once. The junction shows a germline mismatch at one end, possibly a read error. The chain links TRBV11-1 to TRBJ1-4; no reliable D call. The germline V gene has CDR1 SGHAT and CDR2 FQDESV (reference sequence). This CDR3 is 15 amino acids long. The DNA for the CDR3 is TGTGTCAGCAGCCCTCGTCGGGAGGCGTCTGAAAAACTGTTTTTT. Protein sequence: CVSSPRREASEKLFF.

Details on this clonotype: A junction boundary mismatches the germline segment, possibly from a read error. The V gene is TRBV4-2, the J gene TRBJ2-3; 11 positions agree with TRBD2. Germline V gene sequence: CDR1 LGHNA, CDR2 YNFKEQ. CDR3 length: 16 amino acids. CDR3 bases: TGTGCCAGCAGCCAAGGGCTAGCGGGAGGCATAGATACGCAGAATTTT. Translation: CASSQGLAGGIDTQNF.

The sample holds many counts of this clonotype. The CDR3 reads CASSSLLRGNTIYF. The CDR3 bases are TGTGCCAGCAGTTCCCTTTTGAGGGGAAACACCATATATTTT. This sequence joins TRBV6-5 and TRBJ1-3; D is unclear. This CDR3 contains 14 residues. Trimming pared 4 bases from V and 4 bases from J, leaving 11 bases between. CDR1 and CDR2 from the germline V gene are MNHEY and SVGAGI.

This clonotype was observed a single time. This CDR3 is missing its conserved last phenylalanine or tryptophan, likely due to a read error. The chain employs TRBV4-2 and TRBJ1-6; TRBD1 aligns across 7 bases. V trimming: 3 bases; J trimming: 8 bases; junction bases outside the gene matches: 7. This CDR3 has 15 residues. CDR1 is LGHNA and CDR2 is YNFKEQ in the germline V gene. CDR3 coding DNA: TGTGCCAGCAGCCATGATGGGGACAGCTATTCACCCCTCCACATT. It yields the protein CASSHDGDSYSPLHI.